These 26 T cell receptor beta chains share one sample of origin, sequenced in a study of T cell repertoires in cytomegalovirus infection (dated by TCRdb to between 2018 and 2020). Sequencing relied on an Illumina HiSeq 1500. The public reads were run again by TCRdb, first through fastp at Q25 and then through MiXCR, and only productive beta chains were kept. Identical CDR3 protein sequences are pooled into one entry, listed with their most common genes and DNA. The sample table contains about 740,000 distinct CDR3 sequences; only one count was recorded for around 30% of them. The ten largest clones add up to about 18% of the sample. Antigen specificity for these receptors is unknown. Per the publication, the treatment or condition label means: in vitro stimulation with specific CMV peptide epitopes to enrich CMV-specific T cells. Specimen: cultured PBMCs, collected from culture after CMV antigen stimulation. The receptor source for this set is a human donor in good health (CMV status not recorded). Some clones in this sample may be carry-over from other donors' samples.

This clonotype occurred a few times. V and J are TRBV7-9 and TRBJ2-7; 7 nucleotides agree with TRBD1. Germline loops: CDR1 SEHNR, CDR2 FQNEAQ (reference sequence). V dropped 5 bases and J dropped 4; count of bases not matched to a gene: 8. The CDR3 loop spans 14 amino acids. Here the CDR3 DNA reads TGTGCCAGCAGCCCGCCGGGACAGATTTACGAGCAGTACTTC. Residues: CASSPPGQIYEQYF.

This sequence joins TRBV20-1 and TRBJ1-1; no firm D call. With 0 bases removed from V and 6 bases from J, the gap between germline ends came to 8 bases. Germline V gene lookup returns CDR1 DFQATT and CDR2 SNEGSKA (reference sequence). This CDR3 is built from 12 residues. This CDR3 reads CSARDGVAEAFF. As DNA, the CDR3 is TGCAGTGCTAGAGATGGGGTGGCTGAAGCTTTCTTT.

This clonotype was counted between two and nine times. The chain joins TRBV6-6 to TRBJ2-7, with 11 bases matching TRBD1. Germline-derived CDR1 and CDR2 are MNHNY and SVGAGI (reference sequence). The V segment lost 6 bases and the J segment 3 bases; nucleotides outside the gene matches: 10. The CDR3 runs 16 residues. The CDR3 protein is CASSRPRTGGGYEQYF. In DNA, the CDR3 is TGTGCCAGCAGCCGCCCTCGGACAGGGGGCGGCTACGAGCAGTACTTC.

This clonotype has at least ten counts. The gene calls are TRBV19 and TRBJ2-1, with TRBD2 matching over 12 bases. Looked up from germline, CDR1 is LNHDA and CDR2 is SQIVND (reference sequence). The junction had 7 bases not matched to a gene; V was cut back by 9 bases and J by 4 bases. CDR3 length: 15 residues. DNA for the CDR3: TGTGCCAGCAGCATCGGACTAGCGGGGTACAATGAGCAGTTCTTC. It specifies CASSIGLAGYNEQFF.

The V gene is TRBV3-1, the J gene TRBJ1-2; TRBD1 might be the D (5 bases). CDR1 is LGHDT, CDR2 YNNKEL, per germline (reference sequence). Trimming cost V 11 bases and J 5 bases, with 18 bases left between them. The CDR3 sequence is 13 residues long. The CDR3 here is CAVARRGEYGYTF. Here the CDR3 DNA reads TGTGCCGTAGCAAGACGGGGGGAATATGGCTACACCTTC.

This clonotype was seen a handful of times. The DNA of the CDR3 is TGCGCCAGCGGGTACAACACCTACGAGCAGTACTTC. Protein: CASGYNTYEQYF. V is TRBV5-1 and J is TRBJ2-7; D not resolved. V shed 7 bases and J shed 2 bases, with 10 bases lying between them. Germline CDR1 SGHRS, CDR2 YFSETQ. The CDR3 is made up of 12 amino acids.

The gene calls are TRBV12-3 or TRBV12-4 and TRBJ1-5; D ambiguous. The CDR3 is made up of 14 amino acids. With 3 bases removed from V and 5 bases from J, the gap between germline ends came to 11 bases. The CDR3: CASSFPNADQPQHF. The CDR3 bases are TGTGCCAGCAGTTTTCCTAATGCGGATCAGCCCCAGCATTTT.

The genes are TRBV6-1 and TRBJ1-6, with TRBD1 as a possible D gene (6 bases). This CDR3 region has 15 residues. V was shortened by 6 bases and J by 2 bases, with 11 bases between the two germline ends. In germline, CDR1 is MNHNS, CDR2 SASEGT. CDR3 bases: TGTGCCAGCAGGGGGACACTTACCTATAATTCACCCCTCCACTTT. Translation gives CASRGTLTYNSPLHF.

This clonotype was observed a handful of times. The chain joins TRBV4-1 to TRBJ1-4; D uncertain. The V gene lost 0 bases and the J gene lost 6 bases, with 17 bases spanning the gap. CDR3 length: 17 residues. Germline CDR1 and CDR2: MGHRA and YSYEKL. CDR3 in amino acids: CASSQDFFGRSDEKLFF. The CDR3 nucleotides are TGCGCCAGCAGCCAAGACTTTTTCGGCCGTTCGGATGAAAAACTGTTTTTT.

Ten or more counts support this clonotype. The chain uses TRBV7-6 and TRBJ1-2; 11 bases fit TRBD1. Per germline, CDR1 SGHVS and CDR2 FNYEAQ. The CDR3 runs to 15 residues. The trim removed 5 bases at V and 4 bases at J, leaving 6 bases unmatched. CDR3 residues: CASSMGQGGPYGYTF. CDR3 DNA: TGTGCCAGCAGCATGGGACAGGGGGGGCCCTATGGCTACACCTTC.

The chain links TRBV18 to TRBJ1-4; unclear D gene. With 5 bases removed from V and 8 bases from J, the gap between germline ends came to 15 bases. The germline CDR1 and CDR2 sequences are KGHSH and LQKENI. CDR3 length: 14 amino acids. The CDR3 sequence is CASSSPRVGEKLFF. The CDR3 region has the DNA TGTGCCAGCTCAAGTCCGCGGGTAGGGGAAAAACTGTTTTTT.

The table lists this clonotype with a few counts. The V gene is TRBV7-2, the J gene TRBJ2-3; 8 bases are shared with TRBD2. The CDR3 spans 19 residues. The V gene end was trimmed by 4 bases and the J gene end by 2 bases; junction bases not matched to a gene: 17. From germline, CDR1 is SGHTA and CDR2 FQGNSA. The DNA for the CDR3 is TGTGCCAGCAGCTCCGCTTCCCGGGGGGGTAGCTGGGCCACAGATACGCAGTATTTT. It yields the protein CASSSASRGGSWATDTQYF.

In this sample, this clonotype turned up a few times. The chain has TRBV7-2 and TRBJ2-7, with TRBD1 matching over 10 bases. The CDR3 is made up of 15 amino acids. V lost 5 bases and J lost 4; bases outside the gene matches: 8. The V gene's germline CDR1 is SGHTA and CDR2 FQGNSA. Here the CDR3 reads CASSGPGQGIYEQYF. DNA for the CDR3: TGTGCCAGCAGCGGACCGGGACAGGGGATTTACGAGCAGTACTTC.

This chain uses TRBV7-8 with TRBJ1-2, with D perhaps matching TRBD1 (6 bases). CDR3 length equals 17 residues. Looked up from germline, CDR1 is SGHVS and CDR2 is FQNEAQ. V dropped 4 bases and J dropped 1 base, with 19 bases sitting between them. CDR3 amino acids: CASSSSGGHSYNYGYTF. Written as DNA, the CDR3 is TGTGCCAGCAGCTCGTCGGGGGGGCATAGTTATAACTATGGCTACACCTTC.

This clonotype was detected a few times. The genes are TRBV6-5 and TRBJ2-1; 8 bases match TRBD1. CDR1 and CDR2 (germline): MNHEY, SVGAGI. The junction had 8 bases not matched to a gene; V was cut back by 0 bases and J by 4 bases. The CDR3 is 17 residues long. The CDR3 region is CASSYSSWGQDYNEQFF. In DNA form, the CDR3 reads TGTGCCAGCAGTTACTCCTCCTGGGGACAGGATTACAATGAGCAGTTCTTC.

V and J are TRBV15 and TRBJ1-5; D gene uncertain. Deletions cut 1 base from V and 1 base from J, with 14 bases between. The CDR3 is 17 residues long. Looked up from germline, CDR1 is LNHNV and CDR2 is YYDKDF (reference sequence). The DNA of the CDR3 is TGTGCCACCAGCAGAGCGAGAGGGTCACCGAGCAATCAGCCCCAGCATTTT. This gives the protein CATSRARGSPSNQPQHF. The full variable domain, rest sourced from reference TRBV15 and TRBJ1-5, is DAMVIQNPRYQVTQFGKPVTLSCSQTLNHNVMYWYQQKSSQAPKLLFHYYDKDFNNEADTPDNFQSRRPNTSFCFLDIRSPGLGDTAMYLCATSRARGSPSNQPQHFGDGTRLSIL.

The chain links TRBV5-4 to TRBJ2-4; TRBD1 aligns across 8 bases. CDR3 length: 15 amino acids. Losses at the gene ends were 0 bases for V and 3 bases for J; bases not matched to a gene: 2. The germline V gene encodes CDR1 SGHNT and CDR2 YYREEE (reference sequence). This CDR3 is CASSLATGGKNIQYF. The DNA of the CDR3 is TGTGCCAGCAGCTTGGCCACAGGGGGCAAAAACATTCAGTACTTC.

This chain uses TRBV7-9 with TRBJ2-7, with 9 bases fitting TRBD2. CDR1 and CDR2 (germline): SEHNR, FQNEAQ (reference sequence). V shed 3 bases, J shed 3 bases, and the junction held 9 bases outside the gene matches. The CDR3 consists of 16 residues. The CDR3 reads CASSLGSGRRDYEQYF. In DNA, the CDR3 is TGTGCCAGCAGCTTGGGTAGCGGGAGAAGAGACTACGAGCAGTACTTC. Variable domain in full (rest from reference TRBV7-9 and TRBJ2-7): DTGVSQNPRHKITKRGQNVTFRCDPISEHNRLYWYRQTLGQGPEFLTYFQNEAQLEKSRLLSDRFSAERPKGSFSTLEIQRTEQGDSAMYLCASSLGSGRRDYEQYFGPGTRLTVT.

This clonotype was seen a single time. The chain links TRBV19 to TRBJ2-4, with a weak D call TRBD2 (6 bases). V gave up 5 bases and J gave up 0 bases, with 17 bases separating them. Germline loops: CDR1 LNHDA, CDR2 SQIVND (reference sequence). The CDR3 totals 17 residues. CDR3 bases: TGTGCCAGTAGTGATCGACAGAGGGGACTAGCCAAAAACATTCAGTACTTC. Translated, it gives CASSDRQRGLAKNIQYF. Full variable domain (rest looked up from reference TRBV19 and TRBJ2-4): DGGITQSPKYLFRKEGQNVTLSCEQNLNHDAMYWYRQDPGQGLRLIYYSQIVNDFQKGDIAEGYSVSREKKESFPLTVTSAQKNPTAFYLCASSDRQRGLAKNIQYFGAGTRLSVL.

This clonotype was observed a single time. J is TRBJ2-3 and V is TRBV9; possible D gene TRBD2, 7 bases. The germline gives CDR1 SGDLS, CDR2 YYNGEE. Trimming cost V 6 bases and J 6 bases, with 20 bases left between them. The length of the CDR3 is 15 residues. The CDR3 bases are TGTGCCAGCACCCAGAGGGGGGGACCGCAGGATACGCAGTATTTT. As protein: CASTQRGGPQDTQYF.

This clonotype has at least ten counts. The chain recombines TRBV2 with TRBJ1-1; 7 bases map to TRBD1. Looked up from germline, CDR1 is SNHLY and CDR2 is FYNNEI. The CDR3 is made up of 13 amino acids. V shed 5 bases, J shed 1 base, and the junction held 1 base outside the gene matches. The CDR3 loop is CASSRQGNTEAFF. The CDR3 DNA reads as TGTGCCAGCAGTCGACAGGGGAACACTGAAGCTTTCTTT.

This clonotype was observed a handful of times. The V gene is TRBV11-2, the J gene TRBJ2-3, with D perhaps matching TRBD1 (6 bases). The germline V gene encodes CDR1 SGHAT and CDR2 FQNNGV. Trimming cost V 4 bases and J 0 bases, with 17 bases left between them. This CDR3 region has 17 residues. The CDR3 nucleotides are TGTGCCAGCAGCTCCGGGCCACCGCAGGGGAGCACAGATACGCAGTATTTT. It codes for CASSSGPPQGSTDTQYF. The whole variable domain, filled in from reference TRBV11-2 and TRBJ2-3, reads EAGVAQSPRYKIIEKRQSVAFWCNPISGHATLYWYQQILGQGPKLLIQFQNNGVVDDSQLPKDRFSAERLKGVDSTLKIQPAKLEDSAVYLCASSSGPPQGSTDTQYFGPGTRLTVL.

This rearrangement joins TRBV27 to TRBJ2-1, with 9 positions matching TRBD2. CDR1 is MNHEY, CDR2 SMNVEV, per germline (reference sequence). The CDR3 is 20 amino acids. The J segment lost 0 bases and the V segment lost 4 bases, leaving 16 bases of the junction unmatched. The DNA of the CDR3 is TGTGCCAGCAGTTCAATAGGGACTAGCTTTTCGGGGAGCTCCTACAATGAGCAGTTCTTC. Protein product: CASSSIGTSFSGSSYNEQFF.

This chain joins TRBV7-6 and TRBJ2-5; D ambiguous. V shed 5 bases and J shed 7 bases, with 14 bases lying between them. Germline values: CDR1 SGHVS, CDR2 FNYEAQ. The CDR3 is made up of 13 amino acids. The CDR3 is CASSPRTSGTQYF. The CDR3, as DNA: TGTGCCAGCAGCCCCCGGACGTCCGGGACCCAGTACTTC.

This clonotype appeared once. This chain joins TRBV5-5 and TRBJ2-5, with D perhaps TRBD1 (5 bases). The CDR3 totals 14 residues. V lost 4 bases to trimming and J lost 5 bases, with 15 bases between them. Germline V lookup: CDR1 SGHKS, CDR2 YYEKEE (reference sequence). The CDR3 region is CASSQKQVVETQYF. The CDR3 DNA follows: TGTGCCAGCAGCCAAAAACAGGTGGTGGAGACCCAGTACTTC. Looking up the rest from reference TRBV5-5 and TRBJ2-5 gives the full variable domain: DAGVTQSPTHLIKTRGQQVTLRCSPISGHKSVSWYQQVLGQGPQFIFQYYEKEERGRGNFPDRFSARQFPNYSSELNVNALLLGDSALYLCASSQKQVVETQYFGPGTRLLVL.

The genes are TRBV27 and TRBJ2-7; 9 nucleotides line up with TRBD1. With V trimmed by 5 bases and J by 3 bases, 2 bases remained unmatched. There are 13 residues in the CDR3. Germline lookup yields CDR1 MNHEY and CDR2 SMNVEV (reference sequence). The CDR3 region is CASSGTGIYEQYF. The CDR3, as DNA: TGTGCCAGCAGTGGGACAGGGATCTACGAGCAGTACTTC.